The rows below give T cell receptor beta chains drawn from one sample of a study of blood T cell repertoires in COVID-19. Generated by immunoSEQ multiplex PCR, the TCRdb table keeps only in-frame clones and is missing some. The table includes 110,000 to 150,000 clones, around 88% detected once. Sequenced: peripheral blood. The receptor source for this set is a woman in her fifties or sixties with acute or convalescent COVID-19. The CDR3 runs from the conserved cysteine through the conserved F or W. The D gene is left open where the match is weak. For some rows the clone size is stated as once, few or many, or as a class when expanded; others skip it.

v_call: TRBV10-3
d_call: TRBD1
clone_size: once
cdr3_length: 16
j_call: TRBJ2-3
cdr3_nt: TGTGCCATCAGTGAGTCCGGACAGGGGGCCACAGATACGCAGTATTTT
cdr3_aa: CAISESGQGATDTQYF

v_call: TRBV25-1
d_call: .
clone_size: .
cdr3_length: 14
j_call: TRBJ2-5
cdr3_nt: TGTGCCAGCAGTCGGGCAGGGGGGTTGGAGACCCAGTACTTC
cdr3_aa: CASSRAGGLETQYF

v_call: TRBV7-2
d_call: .
clone_size: .
cdr3_length: 15
j_call: TRBJ2-2
cdr3_nt: TGTGCCAGCAGCTTAGTCGGGGGGCACGCCGGGGAGCTGTTTTTT
cdr3_aa: CASSLVGGHAGELFF

v_call: TRBV5-1
d_call: .
clone_size: .
cdr3_length: 12
j_call: TRBJ1-4
cdr3_nt: TGCGCCAGCAGCTTGGACCGGGAAAAACTGTTTTTT
cdr3_aa: CASSLDREKLFF

v_call: TRBV25-1
d_call: .
clone_size: once
cdr3_length: 14
j_call: TRBJ2-2
cdr3_nt: TGTGCCAGCAGTGGGACACTGTACACCGGGGAGCTGTTTTTT
cdr3_aa: CASSGTLYTGELFF

v_call: TRBV4-3
d_call: TRBD2
clone_size: .
cdr3_length: 18
j_call: TRBJ2-3
cdr3_nt: TGCGCCAGCAGCCAAGATACGGGGCTAGCGGGGCTGGCAGATACGCAGTATTTT
cdr3_aa: CASSQDTGLAGLADTQYF

v_call: TRBV3-1/TRBV3-2
d_call: .
clone_size: .
cdr3_length: 15
j_call: TRBJ1-5
cdr3_nt: TGTGCCAGCAGCCAAGATCTTACAGAGAATTTGCCCCAGCATTTT
cdr3_aa: CASSQDLTENLPQHF

v_call: TRBV12-3/TRBV12-4
d_call: .
clone_size: .
cdr3_length: 13
j_call: TRBJ1-5
cdr3_nt: TGTGCCAGCAGTCTGACAGACAATCAGCCCCAGCATTTT
cdr3_aa: CASSLTDNQPQHF

v_call: TRBV6-1
d_call: .
clone_size: .
cdr3_length: 14
j_call: TRBJ1-3
cdr3_nt: TGTGCCAGCAGTGAAAGGGGGTCCAGAAACACCATATATTTT
cdr3_aa: CASSERGSRNTIYF

v_call: TRBV20-1
d_call: TRBD1
clone_size: .
cdr3_length: 16
j_call: TRBJ1-5
cdr3_nt: TGCAGTGCTAGTGAGGGACAGAAGTATAGCAATCAGCCCCAGCATTTT
cdr3_aa: CSASEGQKYSNQPQHF

v_call: TRBV5-1
d_call: TRBD2
clone_size: .
cdr3_length: 17
j_call: TRBJ2-5
cdr3_nt: TGCGCCAGCAGCTTGGGGCTAGCGGGGGCCTCGAGAGAGACCCAGTACTTC
cdr3_aa: CASSLGLAGASRETQYF

v_call: TRBV19
d_call: .
clone_size: .
cdr3_length: 13
j_call: TRBJ1-6
cdr3_nt: TGTGCCAGTGCCGGGAGCCTGGTTTCACCCCTCCACTTT
cdr3_aa: CASAGSLVSPLHF

v_call: TRBV6-5
d_call: TRBD1
clone_size: .
cdr3_length: 13
j_call: TRBJ2-7
cdr3_nt: TGTGCCAGCAGTACAGGGGGCTCCTACGAGCAGTACTTC
cdr3_aa: CASSTGGSYEQYF

v_call: TRBV19
d_call: .
clone_size: .
cdr3_length: 13
j_call: TRBJ1-1
cdr3_nt: TGTGCCAGTAGTATGGAGAGGAACACTGAAGCTTTCTTT
cdr3_aa: CASSMERNTEAFF

v_call: TRBV5-1
d_call: TRBD1
clone_size: .
cdr3_length: 15
j_call: TRBJ1-2
cdr3_nt: TGCGCCAGCAGCTCACGACAGGGGGCGCGATATGGCTACACCTTC
cdr3_aa: CASSSRQGARYGYTF